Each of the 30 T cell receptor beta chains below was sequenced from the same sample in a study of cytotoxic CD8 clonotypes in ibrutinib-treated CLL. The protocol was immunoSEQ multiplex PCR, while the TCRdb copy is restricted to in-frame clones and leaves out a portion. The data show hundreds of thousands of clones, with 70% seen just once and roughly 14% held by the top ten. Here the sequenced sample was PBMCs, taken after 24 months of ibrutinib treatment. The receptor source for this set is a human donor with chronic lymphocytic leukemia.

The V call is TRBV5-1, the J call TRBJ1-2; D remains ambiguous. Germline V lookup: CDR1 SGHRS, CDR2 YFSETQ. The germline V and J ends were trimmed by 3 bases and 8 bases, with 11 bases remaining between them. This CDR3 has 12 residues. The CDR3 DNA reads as TGCGCCAGCAGCTCCTCCTTGGAAGGCTACACCTTC. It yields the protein CASSSSLEGYTF.

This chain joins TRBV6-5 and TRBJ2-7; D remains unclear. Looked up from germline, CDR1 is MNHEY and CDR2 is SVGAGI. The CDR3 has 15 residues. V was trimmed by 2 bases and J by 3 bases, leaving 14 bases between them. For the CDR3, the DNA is TGTGCCAGCAGTTACCAGGTCAGCCAGAACTACGAGCAGTACTTC. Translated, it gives CASSYQVSQNYEQYF.

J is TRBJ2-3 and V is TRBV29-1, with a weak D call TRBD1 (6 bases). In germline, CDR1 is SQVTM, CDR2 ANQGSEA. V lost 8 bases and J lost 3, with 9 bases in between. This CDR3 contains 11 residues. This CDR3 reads CSYQGTDTQYF. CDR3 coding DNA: TGCAGCTATCAGGGGACAGATACGCAGTATTTT.

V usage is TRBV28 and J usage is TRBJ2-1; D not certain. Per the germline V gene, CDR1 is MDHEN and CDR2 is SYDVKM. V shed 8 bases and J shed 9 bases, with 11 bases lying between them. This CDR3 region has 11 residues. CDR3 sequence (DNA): TGTGCCAGCGGGCCCCGGGCTGAGCAGTTCTTC. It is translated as CASGPRAEQFF.

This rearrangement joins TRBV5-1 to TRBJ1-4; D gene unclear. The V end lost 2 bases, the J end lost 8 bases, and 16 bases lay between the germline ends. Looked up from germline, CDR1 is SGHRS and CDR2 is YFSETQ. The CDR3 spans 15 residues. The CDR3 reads CASSFRGELLEKLFF. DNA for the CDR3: TGCGCCAGCAGCTTCCGTGGGGAGTTGCTAGAAAAACTGTTTTTT. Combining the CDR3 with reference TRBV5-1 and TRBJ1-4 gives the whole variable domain KAGVTQTPRYLIKTRGQQVTLSCSPISGHRSVSWYQQTPGQGLQFLFEYFSETQRNKGNFPGRFSGRQFSNSRSEMNVSTLELGDSALYLCASSFRGELLEKLFFGSGTQLSVL.

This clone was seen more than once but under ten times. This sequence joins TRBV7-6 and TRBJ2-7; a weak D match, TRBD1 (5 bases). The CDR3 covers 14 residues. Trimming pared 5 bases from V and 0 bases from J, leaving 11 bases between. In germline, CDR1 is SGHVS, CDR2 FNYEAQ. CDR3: CASSQDSFSYEQYF. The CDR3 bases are TGTGCCAGCAGCCAAGACAGCTTCTCCTACGAGCAGTACTTC.

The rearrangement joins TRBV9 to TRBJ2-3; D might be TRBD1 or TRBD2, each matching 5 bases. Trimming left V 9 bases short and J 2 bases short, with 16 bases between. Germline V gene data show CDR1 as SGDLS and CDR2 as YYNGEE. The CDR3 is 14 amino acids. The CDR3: CATSGTATTDTQYF. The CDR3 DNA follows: TGTGCCACCTCCGGGACGGCTACCACAGATACGCAGTATTTT.

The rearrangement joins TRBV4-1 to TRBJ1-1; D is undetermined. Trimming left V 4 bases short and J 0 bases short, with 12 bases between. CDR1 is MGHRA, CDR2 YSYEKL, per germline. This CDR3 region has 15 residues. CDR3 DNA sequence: TGCGCCAGCAGCCTGGTGGGCCTCGTGAACACTGAAGCTTTCTTT. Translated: CASSLVGLVNTEAFF.

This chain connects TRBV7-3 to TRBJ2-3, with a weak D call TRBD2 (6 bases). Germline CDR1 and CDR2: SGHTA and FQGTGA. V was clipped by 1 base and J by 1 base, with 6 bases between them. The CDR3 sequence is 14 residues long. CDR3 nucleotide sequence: TGTGCCAGCAGCTTAAGGGGGGGCACAGATACGCAGTATTTT. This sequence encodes CASSLRGGTDTQYF.

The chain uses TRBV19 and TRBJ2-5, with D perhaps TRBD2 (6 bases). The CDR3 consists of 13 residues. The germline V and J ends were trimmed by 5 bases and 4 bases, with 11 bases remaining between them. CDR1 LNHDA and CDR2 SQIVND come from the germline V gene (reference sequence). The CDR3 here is CASSPGRGETQYF. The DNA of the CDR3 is TGTGCCAGTAGTCCCGGGAGAGGAGAGACCCAGTACTTC.

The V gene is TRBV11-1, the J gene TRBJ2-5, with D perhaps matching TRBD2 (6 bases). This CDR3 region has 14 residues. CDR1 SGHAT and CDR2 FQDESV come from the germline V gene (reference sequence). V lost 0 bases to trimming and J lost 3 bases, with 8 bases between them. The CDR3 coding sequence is TGTGCCAGCAGCTTAGCTAGCGGTAAAGAGACCCAGTACTTC. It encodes CASSLASGKETQYF.

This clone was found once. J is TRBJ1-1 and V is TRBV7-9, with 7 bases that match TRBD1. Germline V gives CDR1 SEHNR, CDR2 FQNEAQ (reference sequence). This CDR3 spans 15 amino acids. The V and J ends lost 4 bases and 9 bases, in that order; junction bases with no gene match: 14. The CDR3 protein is CASSYPGTVVSQAFF. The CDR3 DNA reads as TGTGCCAGCAGCTACCCAGGGACAGTTGTTTCTCAAGCTTTCTTT.

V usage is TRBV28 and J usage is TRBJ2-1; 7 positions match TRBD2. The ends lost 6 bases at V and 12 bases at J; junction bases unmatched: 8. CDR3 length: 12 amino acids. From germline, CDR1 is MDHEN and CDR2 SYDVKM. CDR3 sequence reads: CASSSGTIRQFF. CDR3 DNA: TGTGCCAGCAGCTCGGGGACTATTAGGCAGTTCTTC. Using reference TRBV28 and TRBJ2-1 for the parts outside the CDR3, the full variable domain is DVKVTQSSRYLVKRTGEKVFLECVQDMDHENMFWYRQDPGLGLRLIYFSYDVKMKEKGDIPEGYSVSREKKERFSLILESASTNQTSMYLCASSSGTIRQFFGPGTRLTVL.

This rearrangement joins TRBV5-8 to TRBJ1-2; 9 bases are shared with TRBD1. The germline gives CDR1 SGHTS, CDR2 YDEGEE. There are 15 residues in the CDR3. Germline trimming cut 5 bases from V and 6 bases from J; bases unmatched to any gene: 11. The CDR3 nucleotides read TGTGCCAGCAGGTGGTACGGGACAGGGACCAATGGCTACACCTTC. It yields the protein CASRWYGTGTNGYTF.

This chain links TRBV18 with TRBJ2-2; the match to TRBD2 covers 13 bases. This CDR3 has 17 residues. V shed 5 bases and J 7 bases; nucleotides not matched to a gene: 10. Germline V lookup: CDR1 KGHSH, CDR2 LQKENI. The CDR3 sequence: CASSSPGLAGVHGELFF. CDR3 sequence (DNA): TGTGCCAGCTCATCGCCTGGACTAGCGGGAGTGCACGGGGAGCTGTTTTTT.

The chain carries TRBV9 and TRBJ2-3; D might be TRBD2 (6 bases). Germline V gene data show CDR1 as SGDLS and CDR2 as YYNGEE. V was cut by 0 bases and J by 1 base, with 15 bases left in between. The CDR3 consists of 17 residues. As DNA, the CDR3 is TGTGCCAGCAGCGTAGCTCCGGACTATCTCGGCACAGATACGCAGTATTTT. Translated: CASSVAPDYLGTDTQYF. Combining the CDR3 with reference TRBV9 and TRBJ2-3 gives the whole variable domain DSGVTQTPKHLITATGQRVTLRCSPRSGDLSVYWYQQSLDQGLQFLIQYYNGEERAKGNILERFSAQQFPDLHSELNLSSLELGDSALYFCASSVAPDYLGTDTQYFGPGTRLTVL.

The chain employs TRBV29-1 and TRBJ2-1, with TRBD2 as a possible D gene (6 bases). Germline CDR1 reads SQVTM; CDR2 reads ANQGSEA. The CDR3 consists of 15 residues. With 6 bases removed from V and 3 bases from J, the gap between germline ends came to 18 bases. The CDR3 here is CSVDGGGGLYNEQFF. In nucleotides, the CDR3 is TGCAGCGTGGACGGGGGTGGCGGGCTCTACAATGAGCAGTTCTTC.

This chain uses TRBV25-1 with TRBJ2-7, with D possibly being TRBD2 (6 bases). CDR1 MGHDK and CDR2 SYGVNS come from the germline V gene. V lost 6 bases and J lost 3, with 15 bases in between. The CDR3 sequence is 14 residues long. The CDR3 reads CASRDNRGLYEQYF. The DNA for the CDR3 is TGTGCCAGCAGGGATAATAGGGGACTCTACGAGCAGTACTTC.

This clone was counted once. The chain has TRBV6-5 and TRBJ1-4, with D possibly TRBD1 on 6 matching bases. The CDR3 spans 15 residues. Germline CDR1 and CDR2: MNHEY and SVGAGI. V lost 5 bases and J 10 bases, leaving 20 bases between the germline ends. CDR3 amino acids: CASSRDSTTGLKLFF. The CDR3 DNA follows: TGTGCCAGCAGTCGCGATAGCACAACAGGGTTAAAACTGTTTTTT.

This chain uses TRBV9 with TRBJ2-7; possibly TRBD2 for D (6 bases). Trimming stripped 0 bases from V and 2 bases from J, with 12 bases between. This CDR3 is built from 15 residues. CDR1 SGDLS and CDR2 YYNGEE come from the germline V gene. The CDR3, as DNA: TGTGCCAGCAGCGTAGATAGCGGTGGGGCCTACGAGCAGTACTTC. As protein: CASSVDSGGAYEQYF. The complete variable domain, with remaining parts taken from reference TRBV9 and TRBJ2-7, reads DSGVTQTPKHLITATGQRVTLRCSPRSGDLSVYWYQQSLDQGLQFLIQYYNGEERAKGNILERFSAQQFPDLHSELNLSSLELGDSALYFCASSVDSGGAYEQYFGPGTRLTVT.

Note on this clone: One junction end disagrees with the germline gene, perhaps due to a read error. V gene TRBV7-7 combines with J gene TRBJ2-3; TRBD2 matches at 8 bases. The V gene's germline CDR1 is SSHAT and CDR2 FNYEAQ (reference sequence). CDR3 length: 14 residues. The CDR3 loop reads CASSPAGGTDTQYF. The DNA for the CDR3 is TGTGCTAGCAGCCCAGCGGGGGGCACAGATACGCAGTATTTT.

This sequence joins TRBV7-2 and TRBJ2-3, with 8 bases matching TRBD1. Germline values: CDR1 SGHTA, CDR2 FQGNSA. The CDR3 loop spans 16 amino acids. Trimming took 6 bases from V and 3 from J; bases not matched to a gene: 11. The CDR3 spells CASRIRQGQGTDTQYF. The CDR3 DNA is TGTGCCAGCAGAATCCGACAGGGGCAAGGGACAGATACGCAGTATTTT.

CDR3 region: CASSSGEGTEAFF. Written as DNA, the CDR3 is TGTGCCAGCAGTTCTGGGGAGGGCACTGAAGCTTTCTTT. The V and J genes are TRBV28 and TRBJ1-1, with D hard to call. The V gene lost 4 bases and the J gene lost 4 bases, with 10 bases spanning the gap. The CDR3 is made up of 13 amino acids. Germline CDR1 is MDHEN and CDR2 is SYDVKM.

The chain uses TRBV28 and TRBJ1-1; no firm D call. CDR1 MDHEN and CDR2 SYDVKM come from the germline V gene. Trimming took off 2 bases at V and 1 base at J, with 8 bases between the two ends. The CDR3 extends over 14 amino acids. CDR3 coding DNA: TGTGCCAGCAGTTTAAACCCTCAGAACACTGAAGCTTTCTTT. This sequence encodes CASSLNPQNTEAFF.

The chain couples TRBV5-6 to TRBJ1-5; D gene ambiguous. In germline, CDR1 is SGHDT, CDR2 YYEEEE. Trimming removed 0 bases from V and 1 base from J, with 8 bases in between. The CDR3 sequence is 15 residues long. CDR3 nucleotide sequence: TGTGCCAGCAGCTTGGGGCAGCGGAGCAATCAGCCCCAGCATTTT. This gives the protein CASSLGQRSNQPQHF.

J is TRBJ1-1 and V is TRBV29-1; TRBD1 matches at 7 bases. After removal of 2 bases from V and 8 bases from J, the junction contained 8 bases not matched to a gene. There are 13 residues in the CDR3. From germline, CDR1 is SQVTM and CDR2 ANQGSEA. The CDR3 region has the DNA TGCAGCGTTGAAAATTTTGGGACAGTCGAAGCTTTCTTT. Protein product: CSVENFGTVEAFF.

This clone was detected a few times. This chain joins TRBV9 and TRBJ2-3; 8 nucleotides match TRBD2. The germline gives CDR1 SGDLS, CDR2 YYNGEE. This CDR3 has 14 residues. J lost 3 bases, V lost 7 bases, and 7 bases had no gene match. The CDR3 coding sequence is TGTGCCAGCGGCCGGACTAGCAGGACAGATACGCAGTATTTT. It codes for CASGRTSRTDTQYF. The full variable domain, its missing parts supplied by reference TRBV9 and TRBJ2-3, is DSGVTQTPKHLITATGQRVTLRCSPRSGDLSVYWYQQSLDQGLQFLIQYYNGEERAKGNILERFSAQQFPDLHSELNLSSLELGDSALYFCASGRTSRTDTQYFGPGTRLTVL.

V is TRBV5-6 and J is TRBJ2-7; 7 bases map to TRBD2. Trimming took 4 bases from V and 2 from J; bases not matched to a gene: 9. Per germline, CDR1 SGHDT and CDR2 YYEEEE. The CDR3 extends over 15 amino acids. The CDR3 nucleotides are TGTGCCAGCAGCCATGGCAGCGGGGCACCCTACGAGCAGTACTTC. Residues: CASSHGSGAPYEQYF.

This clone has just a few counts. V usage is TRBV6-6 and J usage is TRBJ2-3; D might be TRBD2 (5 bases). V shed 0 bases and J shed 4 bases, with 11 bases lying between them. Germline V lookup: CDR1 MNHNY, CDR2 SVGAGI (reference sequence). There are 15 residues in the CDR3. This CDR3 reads CASSYSRDNPDTQYF. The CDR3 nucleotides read TGTGCCAGCAGTTACTCGAGGGATAATCCAGATACGCAGTATTTT.

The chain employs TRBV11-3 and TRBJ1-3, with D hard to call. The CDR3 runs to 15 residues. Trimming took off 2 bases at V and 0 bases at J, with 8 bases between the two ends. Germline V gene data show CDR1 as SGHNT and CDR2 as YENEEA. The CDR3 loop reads CASSLTASSGNTIYF. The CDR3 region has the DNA TGTGCCAGCAGCTTAACAGCTTCCTCTGGAAACACCATATATTTT.